The 29 T cell receptor beta chains below were found in one sample sequenced in a study of resident and recirculating memory T cells in vitiligo. Profiling relied on immunoSEQ multiplex PCR, and the TCRdb table lists in-frame clones only, not all of them. The repertoire consists of 72,000 or so clones, with roughly 94% occurring once and the leading ten covering approximately 5.4%. Sequenced material: blood. These receptors originate from a male donor with vitiligo.

This chain links TRBV28 with TRBJ1-1; 7 bases are shared with TRBD1. Looked up from germline, CDR1 is MDHEN and CDR2 is SYDVKM. V lost 10 bases, J lost 0 bases, and 11 bases stayed unmatched. The length of the CDR3 is 15 residues. The CDR3 sequence is CATTRTGLMNTEAFF. In DNA form, the CDR3 reads TGTGCCACCACACGGACAGGCCTCATGAACACTGAAGCTTTCTTT.

This clone was seen more than once but under ten times. The J gene is TRBJ1-1, the V gene TRBV5-6; D unresolved. This CDR3 spans 12 amino acids. The germline gives CDR1 SGHDT, CDR2 YYEEEE. Deletions cut 0 bases from V and 9 bases from J, with 9 bases between. This CDR3 is CASSLGGAKAFF. In DNA form, the CDR3 reads TGTGCCAGCAGCTTGGGAGGCGCCAAAGCTTTCTTT.

This clone was seen more than once but under ten times. The chain uses TRBV29-1 and TRBJ2-7; 7 nucleotides agree with TRBD2. Trimming cost V 4 bases and J 3 bases; bases outside gene matches: 3. The germline V gene encodes CDR1 SQVTM and CDR2 ANQGSEA. The CDR3 covers 12 residues. CDR3 amino acids: CSVGGGVYEQYF. Here the CDR3 DNA reads TGCAGCGTTGGGGGGGGAGTCTACGAGCAGTACTTC.

Note on this clone: At one boundary the junction diverges from the germline segment, which might be a read error. The V call is TRBV15, the J call TRBJ1-2, with D possibly being TRBD1 (6 bases). Germline V lookup: CDR1 LNHNV, CDR2 YYDKDF (reference sequence). The CDR3 length is 16 residues. The CDR3 coding sequence is TGTGCCACCAGCGGAGATCGCCTGGACAGACTCTATGGCTACACCTTC. Translating gives CATSGDRLDRLYGYTF.

In this sample, this clone turned up once. The chain joins TRBV10-3 to TRBJ2-7, with 9 bases aligning to TRBD2. V was pared by 0 bases and J by 3 bases, with 3 bases of the junction left unmatched. The CDR3 contains 15 residues. CDR1 ENHRY and CDR2 SYGVKD come from the germline V gene. CDR3 in DNA: TGTGCCATCAGTGAGTCGCTTAGCGGGGGCTACGAGCAGTACTTC. Amino acid sequence: CAISESLSGGYEQYF.

The J gene is TRBJ1-3, the V gene TRBV19, with TRBD1 as a possible D gene (5 bases). Germline V gives CDR1 LNHDA, CDR2 SQIVND (reference sequence). The CDR3 sequence is 15 residues long. V dropped 6 bases and J dropped 2 bases, with 14 bases sitting between them. In DNA form, the CDR3 reads TGTGCCAGTAGCCCAAACGGAGGGGCTGGAAACACCATATATTTT. As protein: CASSPNGGAGNTIYF.

The rearrangement joins TRBV20-1 to TRBJ2-5; D not resolved. This CDR3 comprises 10 residues. Trimming took 6 bases from V and 3 from J, leaving 5 bases between them. Germline CDR1 reads DFQATT; CDR2 reads SNEGSKA (reference sequence). CDR3 nucleotides: TGCAGTGCAATAAAAGAGACCCAGTACTTC. Protein: CSAIKETQYF.

The chain carries TRBV7-8 and TRBJ2-6; unclear D gene. Trimming left V 3 bases short and J 0 bases short, with 6 bases between. Germline-derived CDR1 and CDR2 are SGHVS and FQNEAQ. This CDR3 has 15 amino acids. The CDR3 protein is CASSFIPSGANVLTF. CDR3 DNA sequence: TGTGCCAGCAGCTTCATCCCCTCTGGGGCCAACGTCCTGACTTTC.

CDR3: CSVEGGRNTGELFF. CDR3 bases: TGCAGCGTTGAGGGGGGGAGGAACACCGGGGAGCTGTTTTTT. The chain carries TRBV29-1 and TRBJ2-2; 7 nucleotides align to TRBD2. Germline V gene data show CDR1 as SQVTM and CDR2 as ANQGSEA. The CDR3 is 14 amino acids. With V trimmed by 3 bases and J by 1 base, 2 bases remained unmatched.

The rearrangement links TRBV9 to TRBJ2-5; 10 nucleotides line up with TRBD2. This CDR3 contains 17 residues. CDR1 and CDR2 (germline): SGDLS, YYNGEE. J gave up 4 bases and V 3 bases, and 12 bases lay outside the gene matches. The CDR3 DNA reads as TGTGCCAGCAGCGCGGGGGCTAGCGGGAGTTCTTTAGAGACCCAGTACTTC. Its protein product is CASSAGASGSSLETQYF.

CDR3 in DNA: TGTGCCAGCAGTTTCAGGGACAACCGGGAGCTGTTTTTT. Its translation is CASSFRDNRELFF. The chain joins TRBV27 to TRBJ2-2; a possible D gene is TRBD1 (6 bases). Germline CDR1 is MNHEY and CDR2 is SMNVEV (reference sequence). V was trimmed by 3 bases and J by 9 bases, leaving 11 bases between them. The CDR3 consists of 13 residues.

The chain has TRBV5-1 and TRBJ2-5, with 8 positions matching TRBD1. The CDR3 is made up of 15 amino acids. The trim removed 1 base at V and 5 bases at J, leaving 7 bases unmatched. Per the germline V gene, CDR1 is SGHRS and CDR2 is YFSETQ. Here the CDR3 DNA reads TGCGCCAGCAGCTTGTCCGGGACAGGCAGGGAGACCCAGTACTTC. Its translation is CASSLSGTGRETQYF.

This clone showed up just once. The gene calls are TRBV7-6 and TRBJ1-4; D perhaps matches TRBD1 (6 bases). The CDR3 sequence is 15 residues long. Trimming removed 3 bases at V and 7 bases at J, with 15 bases between. In germline, CDR1 is SGHVS, CDR2 FNYEAQ. For the CDR3, the DNA is TGTGCCAGCAGCTTGAAGGGGGTTTTCGCTGAAAAACTGTTTTTT. Amino acids: CASSLKGVFAEKLFF. Supplemented by reference TRBV7-6 and TRBJ1-4, the full variable domain reads GAGVSQSPRYKVTKRGQDVALRCDPISGHVSLYWYRQALGQGPEFLTYFNYEAQQDKSGLPNDRFSAERPEGSISTLTIQRTEQRDSAMYRCASSLKGVFAEKLFFGSGTQLSVL.

This chain connects TRBV7-8 to TRBJ2-5; possible D gene TRBD2, 6 bases. The germline V gene has CDR1 SGHVS and CDR2 FQNEAQ. This CDR3 is 15 amino acids long. Trimming took 2 bases from V and 5 from J, leaving 15 bases between them. CDR3 DNA: TGTGCCAGCAGCTTATCCGGGTCCCGGGGGGAGACCCAGTACTTC. It is translated as CASSLSGSRGETQYF.

The chain has TRBV5-4 and TRBJ2-3; 7 positions match TRBD1. V gave up 4 bases and J gave up 5 bases; unmatched junction bases: 19. CDR1 SGHNT and CDR2 YYREEE come from the germline V gene (reference sequence). This CDR3 comprises 18 residues. CDR3 loop: CASSPPQYQGVLGDTQYF. CDR3 nucleotide sequence: TGTGCCAGCAGCCCACCACAATATCAGGGGGTGTTGGGAGATACGCAGTATTTT.

This chain uses TRBV7-2 with TRBJ2-1; 12 nucleotides agree with TRBD2. This CDR3 contains 17 residues. J lost 5 bases, V lost 0 bases, and 5 bases had no gene match. Looked up from germline, CDR1 is SGHTA and CDR2 is FQGNSA. DNA of the CDR3: TGTGCCAGCAGCTTAGCGCTAGCGGGAGGGCCCCACAATGAGCAGTTCTTC. Translation: CASSLALAGGPHNEQFF.

The chain employs TRBV25-1 and TRBJ2-2; maybe TRBD1 (5 bases). V dropped 6 bases and J dropped 3 bases, with 11 bases sitting between them. Per the germline V gene, CDR1 is MGHDK and CDR2 is SYGVNS. CDR3 length: 14 residues. The CDR3 protein is CASSGLGDTGELFF. The CDR3 DNA is TGTGCCAGCAGCGGCTTAGGGGACACCGGGGAGCTGTTTTTT.

In its sample, this clone was seen once. The V gene is TRBV5-1, the J gene TRBJ1-3; a weak D match, TRBD1 (6 bases). The CDR3 length is 13 residues. The germline V gene encodes CDR1 SGHRS and CDR2 YFSETQ. The V end was cut by 2 bases, the J end by 9 bases, with 12 bases between. CDR3 loop: CASSFSGDGTIYF. CDR3 nucleotide sequence: TGCGCCAGCAGCTTTTCAGGGGACGGCACCATATATTTT.

The V call is TRBV7-6, the J call TRBJ1-3; D is unclear. There are 16 residues in the CDR3. Trimming removed 0 bases at V and 0 bases at J, with 9 bases between. Germline-derived CDR1 and CDR2 are SGHVS and FNYEAQ. CDR3 sequence (DNA): TGTGCCAGCAGCTTAGCGCAGGCAGGCTCTGGAAACACCATATATTTT. As protein: CASSLAQAGSGNTIYF. The entire variable domain, with the rest obtained from reference TRBV7-6 and TRBJ1-3, is as follows: GAGVSQSPRYKVTKRGQDVALRCDPISGHVSLYWYRQALGQGPEFLTYFNYEAQQDKSGLPNDRFSAERPEGSISTLTIQRTEQRDSAMYRCASSLAQAGSGNTIYFGEGSWLTVV.

The chain carries TRBV28 and TRBJ2-3, with a possible D match to TRBD1 (5 bases). The CDR3 runs 15 residues. CDR1 and CDR2 from the germline V gene are MDHEN and SYDVKM. Trimming pared 3 bases from V and 0 bases from J, leaving 10 bases between. The CDR3 DNA sequence: TGTGCCAGCAGTTTTCAGGGCTCTAGCACAGATACGCAGTATTTT. As protein: CASSFQGSSTDTQYF.

J is TRBJ2-2 and V is TRBV27; D call uncertain. The CDR3 spans 14 residues. The germline V gene has CDR1 MNHEY and CDR2 SMNVEV (reference sequence). V lost 4 bases to trimming and J lost 0 bases, with 6 bases between them. In nucleotides, the CDR3 is TGTGCCAGCAGTTGGAGCGCGAACACCGGGGAGCTGTTTTTT. This codes for CASSWSANTGELFF.

This clone was detected a few times. The CDR3 nucleotides are TGTGCCAGCAGTCCAGACAGGGGCGGCTATGGCTACACCTTC. Its protein is CASSPDRGGYGYTF. The chain is built from TRBV27 and TRBJ1-2; 8 nucleotides match TRBD1. The V and J ends lost 5 bases and 4 bases, in that order; junction bases with no gene match: 6. The CDR3 totals 14 residues. CDR1 is MNHEY, CDR2 SMNVEV, per germline (reference sequence).

The CDR3 sequence: CASSLRRESEAKNIQYF. DNA of the CDR3: TGTGCCAGCAGTTTAAGGCGGGAGTCCGAAGCCAAAAACATTCAGTACTTC. The rearrangement uses TRBV27 and TRBJ2-4; 7 nucleotides agree with TRBD2. The CDR3 extends over 17 amino acids. V lost 2 bases to trimming and J lost 0 bases; unmatched junction nucleotides: 7. CDR1 is MNHEY, CDR2 SMNVEV, per germline (reference sequence).

The chain employs TRBV9 and TRBJ1-5; 7 bases fit TRBD1. The CDR3 is 16 residues long. After removal of 4 bases from V and 5 bases from J, the junction contained 12 bases not matched to a gene. Germline V lookup: CDR1 SGDLS, CDR2 YYNGEE. CDR3 in amino acids: CASSRVVGQRDQPQHF. DNA of the CDR3: TGTGCCAGCAGCCGAGTGGTGGGACAGAGAGATCAGCCCCAGCATTTT.

This clone has just a few counts. V gene TRBV5-4 combines with J gene TRBJ1-4, with TRBD1 matching over 8 bases. CDR1 and CDR2 from the germline V gene are SGHNT and YYREEE (reference sequence). The CDR3 is 15 residues long. Trimming at V came to 4 bases and at J to 4 bases, leaving 6 bases not matched to a gene. As DNA, the CDR3 is TGTGCCAGCAGCACAAAGACAGGGGTTAATGAAAAACTGTTTTTT. It is translated as CASSTKTGVNEKLFF. Using reference TRBV5-4 and TRBJ1-4 for the parts outside the CDR3, the full variable domain is ETGVTQSPTHLIKTRGQQVTLRCSSQSGHNTVSWYQQALGQGPQFIFQYYREEENGRGNFPPRFSGLQFPNYSSELNVNALELDDSALYLCASSTKTGVNEKLFFGSGTQLSVL.

The chain carries TRBV5-1 and TRBJ2-5, with 7 bases matching TRBD2. Per germline, CDR1 SGHRS and CDR2 YFSETQ. The CDR3 runs 16 residues. Losses at the gene ends were 3 bases for V and 4 bases for J; bases not matched to a gene: 12. CDR3 residues: CASSWGLKGEGETQYF. In DNA, the CDR3 is TGCGCCAGCAGCTGGGGACTAAAAGGGGAGGGAGAGACCCAGTACTTC. The whole variable domain, remainder taken from reference TRBV5-1 and TRBJ2-5, is KAGVTQTPRYLIKTRGQQVTLSCSPISGHRSVSWYQQTPGQGLQFLFEYFSETQRNKGNFPGRFSGRQFSNSRSEMNVSTLELGDSALYLCASSWGLKGEGETQYFGPGTRLLVL.

The chain uses TRBV28 and TRBJ2-7; D is possibly TRBD1 (6 bases). V was trimmed by 5 bases and J by 5 bases, leaving 10 bases between them. The CDR3 length is 12 residues. Looked up from germline, CDR1 is MDHEN and CDR2 is SYDVKM. The CDR3 region has the DNA TGTGCCAGCAGTGAACAGGGCGACGAGCAGTACTTC. This sequence encodes CASSEQGDEQYF.

The V and J genes are TRBV7-3 and TRBJ2-1; 11 bases agree with TRBD2. After removal of 4 bases from V and 6 bases from J, the junction contained 5 bases not matched to a gene. Germline loops: CDR1 SGHTA, CDR2 FQGTGA. The CDR3 loop spans 15 amino acids. CDR3 amino acids: CASSSRLAGRNEQFF. CDR3 in DNA: TGTGCCAGCAGCTCGCGACTAGCGGGACGCAATGAGCAGTTCTTC.

This chain's CDR3 is CASSLIGGQPQHF. CDR3 DNA: TGTGCCAGCAGCTTAATAGGAGGGCAGCCCCAGCATTTT. V gene TRBV7-3 combines with J gene TRBJ1-5; no reliable D call. CDR3 length: 13 amino acids. Germline-derived CDR1 and CDR2 are SGHTA and FQGTGA. V shed 1 base and J shed 7 bases, with 8 bases lying between them.